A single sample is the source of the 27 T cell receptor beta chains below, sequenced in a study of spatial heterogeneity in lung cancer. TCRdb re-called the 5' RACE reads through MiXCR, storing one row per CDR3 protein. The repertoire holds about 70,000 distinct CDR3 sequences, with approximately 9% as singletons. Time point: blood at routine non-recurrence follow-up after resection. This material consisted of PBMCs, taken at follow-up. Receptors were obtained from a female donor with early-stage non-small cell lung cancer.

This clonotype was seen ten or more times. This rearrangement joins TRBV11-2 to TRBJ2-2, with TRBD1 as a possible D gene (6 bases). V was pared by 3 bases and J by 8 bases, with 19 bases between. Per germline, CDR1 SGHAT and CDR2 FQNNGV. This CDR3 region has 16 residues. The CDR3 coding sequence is TGTGCCAGCAGCTTGGGAAGGCGAACAGGGACGGGGGAGCTGTTTTTT. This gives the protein CASSLGRRTGTGELFF.

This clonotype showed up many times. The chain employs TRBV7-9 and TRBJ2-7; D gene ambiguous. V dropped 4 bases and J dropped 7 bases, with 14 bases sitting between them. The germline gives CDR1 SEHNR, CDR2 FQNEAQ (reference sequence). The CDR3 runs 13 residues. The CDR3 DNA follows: TGTGCCAGCAGCTCTCTAGTTTTGGGGGAGCAGTACTTC. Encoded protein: CASSSLVLGEQYF.

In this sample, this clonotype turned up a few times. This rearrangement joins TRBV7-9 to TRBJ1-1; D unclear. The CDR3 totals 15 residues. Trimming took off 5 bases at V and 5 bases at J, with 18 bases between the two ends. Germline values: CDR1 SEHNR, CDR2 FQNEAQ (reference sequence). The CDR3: CASSRMMGDGTEAFF. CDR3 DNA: TGTGCCAGCAGCCGGATGATGGGCGATGGGACTGAAGCTTTCTTT.

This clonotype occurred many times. The CDR3 here is CASSLGGPPNEQFF. The CDR3 nucleotides are TGTGCCAGCAGTTTAGGGGGCCCCCCCAATGAGCAGTTCTTC. This chain connects TRBV27 to TRBJ2-1; D possibly corresponds to TRBD1 (6 bases). Trimming pared 2 bases from V and 6 bases from J, leaving 11 bases between. Germline assignment: CDR1 MNHEY and CDR2 SMNVEV (reference sequence). The CDR3 sequence is 14 residues long.

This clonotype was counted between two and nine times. CDR3 DNA sequence: TGTGCCAGCAGTCTCCCGCCCAAAGATACGCAGTATTTT. This encodes CASSLPPKDTQYF. The chain uses TRBV12-3 or TRBV12-4 and TRBJ2-3; D unresolved. V lost 5 bases, J lost 5 bases, and 11 bases lay in between. The CDR3 is 13 residues long.

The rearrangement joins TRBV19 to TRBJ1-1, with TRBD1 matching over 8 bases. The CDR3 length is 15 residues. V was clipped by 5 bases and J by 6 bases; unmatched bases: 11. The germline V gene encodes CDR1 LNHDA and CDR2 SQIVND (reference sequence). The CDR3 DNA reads TGTGCCAGTAGTCCACCCCGGACAGGGAGGTCTGAAGCTTTCTTT. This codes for CASSPPRTGRSEAFF.

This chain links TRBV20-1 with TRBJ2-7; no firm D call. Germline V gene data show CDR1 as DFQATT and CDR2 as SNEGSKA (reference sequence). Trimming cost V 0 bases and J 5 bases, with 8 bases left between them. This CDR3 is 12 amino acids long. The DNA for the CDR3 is TGCAGTGCTAGAGATATTGGACACGAGCAGTACTTC. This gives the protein CSARDIGHEQYF.

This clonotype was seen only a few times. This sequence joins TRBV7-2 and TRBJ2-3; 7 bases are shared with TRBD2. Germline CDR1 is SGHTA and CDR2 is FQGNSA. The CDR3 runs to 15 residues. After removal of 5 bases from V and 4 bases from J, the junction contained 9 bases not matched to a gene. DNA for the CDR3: TGTGCCAGCAGCCCGAAGGCGGGAGTGGCAGATACGCAGTATTTT. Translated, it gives CASSPKAGVADTQYF.

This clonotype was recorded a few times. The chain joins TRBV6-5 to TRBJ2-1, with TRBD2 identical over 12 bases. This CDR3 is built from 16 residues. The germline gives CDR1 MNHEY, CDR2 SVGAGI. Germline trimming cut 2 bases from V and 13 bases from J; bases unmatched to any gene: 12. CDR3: CASSYRGTSGPLGQFF. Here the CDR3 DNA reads TGTGCCAGCAGTTACAGGGGGACTAGCGGGCCTCTGGGACAGTTCTTC.

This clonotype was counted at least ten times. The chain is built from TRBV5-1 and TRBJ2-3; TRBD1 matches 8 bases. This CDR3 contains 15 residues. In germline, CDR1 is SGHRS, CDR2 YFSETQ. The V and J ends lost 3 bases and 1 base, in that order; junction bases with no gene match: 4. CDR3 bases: TGCGCCAGCAGCTCTGACAGGGGTGGCACAGATACGCAGTATTTT. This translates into CASSSDRGGTDTQYF.

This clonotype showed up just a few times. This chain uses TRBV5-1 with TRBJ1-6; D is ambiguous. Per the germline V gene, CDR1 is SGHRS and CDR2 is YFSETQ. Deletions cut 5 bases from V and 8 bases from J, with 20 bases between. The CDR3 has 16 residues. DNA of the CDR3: TGCGCCAGCAGAGCCATGCCGGCGGCAGCCGATTCACCCCTCCACTTT. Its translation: CASRAMPAAADSPLHF.

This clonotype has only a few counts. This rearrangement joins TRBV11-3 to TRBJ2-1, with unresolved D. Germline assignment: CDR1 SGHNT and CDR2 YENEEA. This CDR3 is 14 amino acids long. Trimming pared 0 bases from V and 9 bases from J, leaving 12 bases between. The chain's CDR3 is CASSLEDRWGEQFF. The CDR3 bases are TGTGCCAGCAGCTTAGAGGACCGATGGGGTGAGCAGTTCTTC.

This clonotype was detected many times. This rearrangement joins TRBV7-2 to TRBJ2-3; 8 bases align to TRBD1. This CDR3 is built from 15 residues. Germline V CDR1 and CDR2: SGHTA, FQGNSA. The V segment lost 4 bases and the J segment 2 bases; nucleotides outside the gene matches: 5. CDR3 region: CASSSGQASTDTQYF. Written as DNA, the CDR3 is TGTGCCAGCAGCTCGGGACAGGCCTCCACAGATACGCAGTATTTT. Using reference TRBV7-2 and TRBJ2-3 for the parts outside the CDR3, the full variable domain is GAGVSQSPSNKVTEKGKDVELRCDPISGHTALYWYRQSLGQGLEFLIYFQGNSAPDKSGLPSDRFSAERTGGSVSTLTIQRTQQEDSAVYLCASSSGQASTDTQYFGPGTRLTVL.

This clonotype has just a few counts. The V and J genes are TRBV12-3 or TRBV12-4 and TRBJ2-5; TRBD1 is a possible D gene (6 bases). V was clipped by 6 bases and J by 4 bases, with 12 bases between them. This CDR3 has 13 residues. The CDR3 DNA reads TGTGCCAGCAGGACACAGGGCGCAGAGACCCAGTACTTC. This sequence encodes CASRTQGAETQYF.

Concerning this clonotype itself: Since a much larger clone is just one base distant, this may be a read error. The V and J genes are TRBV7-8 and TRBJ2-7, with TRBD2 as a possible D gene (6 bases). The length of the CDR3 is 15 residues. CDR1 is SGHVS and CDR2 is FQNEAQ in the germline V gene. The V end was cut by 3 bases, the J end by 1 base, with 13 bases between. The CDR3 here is CASSFVTGESYEQYF. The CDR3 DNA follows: TGTGCCAGCAGCTTTGTAACGGGAGAGTCCTACGAGCAGTACTTC.

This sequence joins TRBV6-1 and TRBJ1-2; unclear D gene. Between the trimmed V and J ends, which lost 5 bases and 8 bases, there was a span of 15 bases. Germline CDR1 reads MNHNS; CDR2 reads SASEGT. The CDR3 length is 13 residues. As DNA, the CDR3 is TGTGCCAGCAGTAGCGTCTCGACGGGGGGCTACACCTTC. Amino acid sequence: CASSSVSTGGYTF.

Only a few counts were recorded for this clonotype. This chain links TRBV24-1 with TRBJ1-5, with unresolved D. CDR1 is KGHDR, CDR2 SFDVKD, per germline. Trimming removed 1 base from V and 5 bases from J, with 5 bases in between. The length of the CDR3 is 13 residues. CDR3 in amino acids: CATSDFKDQPQHF. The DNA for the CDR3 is TGTGCCACCAGTGATTTCAAAGATCAGCCCCAGCATTTT.

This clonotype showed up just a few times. The CDR3 here is CASIRDRARSGNTIYF. As DNA, the CDR3 is TGTGCCAGCATCCGGGACAGGGCCCGCTCTGGAAACACCATATATTTT. This sequence joins TRBV6-4 and TRBJ1-3; 9 nucleotides align to TRBD1. The junction had 7 bases not matched to a gene; V was cut back by 7 bases and J by 0 bases. Germline V gives CDR1 MRHNA, CDR2 SNTAGT. The CDR3 loop spans 16 amino acids.

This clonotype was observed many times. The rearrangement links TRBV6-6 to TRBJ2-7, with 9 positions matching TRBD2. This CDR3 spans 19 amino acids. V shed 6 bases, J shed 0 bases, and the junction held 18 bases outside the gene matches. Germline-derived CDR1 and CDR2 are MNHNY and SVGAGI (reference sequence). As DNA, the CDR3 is TGTGCCAGCAGCTTCGCTTCTGGGGTACTAGCGGGCTACTCCTACGAGCAGTACTTC. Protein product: CASSFASGVLAGYSYEQYF.

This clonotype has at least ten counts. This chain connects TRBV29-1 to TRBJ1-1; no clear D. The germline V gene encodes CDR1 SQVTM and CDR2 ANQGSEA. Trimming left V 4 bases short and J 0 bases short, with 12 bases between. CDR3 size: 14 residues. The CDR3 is CSVAGSLVNTEAFF. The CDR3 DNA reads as TGCAGCGTTGCGGGTAGTCTGGTGAACACTGAAGCTTTCTTT.

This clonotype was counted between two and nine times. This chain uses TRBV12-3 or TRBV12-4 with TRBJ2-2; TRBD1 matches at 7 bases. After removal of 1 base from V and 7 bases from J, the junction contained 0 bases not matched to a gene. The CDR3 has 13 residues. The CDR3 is CASSLGDSGELFF. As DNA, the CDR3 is TGTGCCAGCAGTTTAGGGGACAGCGGGGAGCTGTTTTTT.

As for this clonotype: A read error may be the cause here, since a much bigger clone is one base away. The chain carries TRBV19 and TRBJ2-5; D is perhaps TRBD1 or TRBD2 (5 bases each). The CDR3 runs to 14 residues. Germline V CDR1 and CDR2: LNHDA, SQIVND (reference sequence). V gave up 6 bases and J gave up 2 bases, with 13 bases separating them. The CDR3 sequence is CASRITGQQETQYF. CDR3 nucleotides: TGTGCCAGTAGAATTACGGGGCAGCAAGAGACCCAGTACTTC.

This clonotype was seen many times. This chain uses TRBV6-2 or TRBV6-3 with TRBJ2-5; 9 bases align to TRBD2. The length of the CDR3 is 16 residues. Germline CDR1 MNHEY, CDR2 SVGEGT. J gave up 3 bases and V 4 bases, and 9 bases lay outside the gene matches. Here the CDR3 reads CASSSRLRLAEETQYF. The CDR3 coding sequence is TGTGCCAGCAGTTCCCGACTACGACTAGCGGAAGAGACCCAGTACTTC.

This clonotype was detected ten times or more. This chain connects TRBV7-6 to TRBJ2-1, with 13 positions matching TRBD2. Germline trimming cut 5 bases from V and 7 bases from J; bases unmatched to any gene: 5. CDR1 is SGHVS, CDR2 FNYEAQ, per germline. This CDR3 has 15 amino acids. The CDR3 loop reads CASSLLTSGRNEQFF. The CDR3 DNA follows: TGTGCCAGCAGCCTCCTGACTAGCGGGAGGAATGAGCAGTTCTTC.

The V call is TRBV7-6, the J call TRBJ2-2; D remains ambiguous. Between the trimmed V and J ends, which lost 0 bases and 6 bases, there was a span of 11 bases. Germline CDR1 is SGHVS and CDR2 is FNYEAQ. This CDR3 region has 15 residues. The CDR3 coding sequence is TGTGCCAGCAGCTTAGCTCAGTACTTATCCGGGGAGCTGTTTTTT. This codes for CASSLAQYLSGELFF.

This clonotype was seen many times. CDR3 DNA sequence: TGTGCCAGCAGCTTAGATAGTAGCGGCGTCTACGAGCAGTACTTC. This encodes CASSLDSSGVYEQYF. The rearrangement uses TRBV11-2 and TRBJ2-7, with D possibly matching TRBD2 (6 bases). CDR1 is SGHAT, CDR2 FQNNGV, per germline. This CDR3 has 15 amino acids. Trimming took 0 bases from V and 3 from J, leaving 12 bases between them. The entire variable domain, with the rest obtained from reference TRBV11-2 and TRBJ2-7, is as follows: EAGVAQSPRYKIIEKRQSVAFWCNPISGHATLYWYQQILGQGPKLLIQFQNNGVVDDSQLPKDRFSAERLKGVDSTLKIQPAKLEDSAVYLCASSLDSSGVYEQYFGPGTRLTVT.

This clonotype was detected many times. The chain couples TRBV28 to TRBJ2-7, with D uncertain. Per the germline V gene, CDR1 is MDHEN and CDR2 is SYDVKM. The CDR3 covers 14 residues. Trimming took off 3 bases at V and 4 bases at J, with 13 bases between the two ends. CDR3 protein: CASSLGPTPYEQYF. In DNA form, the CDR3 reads TGTGCCAGCAGTTTGGGCCCCACCCCGTACGAGCAGTACTTC.